One TCR beta chain is described in this entry. In the authors' workflow: Estimation of nucleated cell counts was performed using reference gene primer amplification. TCRdb's table, derived via immunoSEQ multiplex PCR, lists solely in-frame clones and lacks some. Clonal size and the V and J genes are those of that table, whereas D and trimming came from the DNA. The table records approximately 100,000 clones, about four fifths of them present only once. The sample comes from a study of blood T cell repertoires in COVID-19. Study in general: Collection of acute and convalescent COVID-19 samples took place in the United States, Italy and Spain. PBMCs, B-cell-depleted T cells, or T cells provided the cDNA or gDNA that made up the material.

Germline loops: CDR1 MDHEN, CDR2 SYDVKM. CDR3 size: 16 residues. V lost 5 bases, J lost 5 bases, and 10 bases stayed unmatched. Sequenced sample: peripheral blood. This receptor was identified in a human donor in a cohort sampled during active COVID-19. The V gene is TRBV28, the J gene TRBJ2-2; the match to TRBD2 covers 8 bases. This CDR3 reads CASSPRTSPGTGELFF. In nucleotides, the CDR3 is TGTGCCAGCAGTCCTAGGACTAGCCCCGGGACCGGGGAGCTGTTTTTT. The complete variable domain, with remaining parts taken from reference TRBV28 and TRBJ2-2, reads DVKVTQSSRYLVKRTGEKVFLECVQDMDHENMFWYRQDPGLGLRLIYFSYDVKMKEKGDIPEGYSVSREKKERFSLILESASTNQTSMYLCASSPRTSPGTGELFFGEGSRLTVL.